Here is one T cell receptor (beta chain) with its context. Its matching antigen is unknown. MiXCR, applied by TCRdb to the reads, yields one record per CDR3 protein. The sample lists some 310,000 distinct CDR3 sequences; about 25% were seen once. V lost 6 bases and J 3 bases, leaving 15 bases between the germline ends. CDR1 and CDR2 from the germline V gene are LNHDA and SQIVND (reference sequence). The CDR3 consists of 15 residues. The data were obtained in a study of T cell repertoires in cytomegalovirus infection. Study at large: Selected CMV epitopes included recently identified HLA-C-restricted ones as well as well-studied HLA-B-restricted ones. Whole-study results and caveats: The ex vivo response showed dominance by HLA-C-restricted CMV-specific TCR beta clonotypes. CMV carriers having the relevant HLA were flagged by cumulative public TCR beta family frequency.

This sequence was found in a human donor in good health (CMV status not recorded). Some clones in this sample may be carry-over from other donors' samples. Sequences were derived from cultured PBMCs, sampled from culture after CMV antigen stimulation. The chain has TRBV19 and TRBJ1-5, with D unresolved. The CDR3 loop is CASRSRGAFNQPQHF. DNA of the CDR3: TGTGCCAGTAGATCCCGCGGTGCTTTCAATCAGCCCCAGCATTTT. Together with reference TRBV19 and TRBJ1-5, the CDR3 gives the full variable domain: DGGITQSPKYLFRKEGQNVTLSCEQNLNHDAMYWYRQDPGQGLRLIYYSQIVNDFQKGDIAEGYSVSREKKESFPLTVTSAQKNPTAFYLCASRSRGAFNQPQHFGDGTRLSIL.